The source of this T cell receptor (beta chain) is a study of T-cell reconstitution after alpha-beta-depleted transplantation in children. Unique molecular identifiers were built into the TCRbeta library. One entry per CDR3 protein results from TCRdb running MiXCR on the PCR reads. The sample records 210,000 or so distinct CDR3 sequences, approximately 10% being singletons. This clonotype has ten or more counts. The antigen remains undetermined. Germline V gives CDR1 DFQATT, CDR2 SNEGSKA (reference sequence). The CDR3 runs to 11 residues. Between the trimmed V and J ends, which lost 6 bases and 3 bases, there was a span of 9 bases. Overall study findings and caveats: The main origin of T-cell counts and diversity one year after transplant was newly produced T cells. Roughly two months post-transplant, alpha-beta T cells reportedly originated from several hundred graft clones that had expanded.

The sample was PBMCs, taken before TCRalphabeta/CD19-depleted stem cell transplant. This TCR came from a child in the first two years of life with acute myeloid leukemia, due to receive a stem cell transplant. V is TRBV20-1 and J is TRBJ2-7; D call uncertain. The chain's CDR3 is CSAGKFYEQYF. The CDR3 DNA follows: TGCAGTGCCGGAAAGTTCTACGAGCAGTACTTC.